This T cell receptor beta chain emerged from a study of blood T cell repertoires in COVID-19. After removal of 3 bases from V and 6 bases from J, the junction contained 8 bases not matched to a gene. Per the germline V gene, CDR1 is SGHRS and CDR2 is YFSETQ. The CDR3 runs to 18 residues. Sequenced by immunoSEQ multiplex PCR; TCRdb stores in-frame clones only, minus some. The sample gives approximately 140,000 clones, 80% to 90% of which show up once; 4.3% is in the top ten. The TCR was taken from a middle-aged woman with acute or convalescent COVID-19. The sample taken for sequencing was peripheral blood. The V call is TRBV5-1, the J call TRBJ2-2; 16 bases align to TRBD2. CDR3 protein: CASSSPGLAGGSAGELFF. The CDR3 bases are TGCGCCAGCAGCTCGCCGGGACTAGCGGGGGGGTCGGCCGGGGAGCTGTTTTTT.